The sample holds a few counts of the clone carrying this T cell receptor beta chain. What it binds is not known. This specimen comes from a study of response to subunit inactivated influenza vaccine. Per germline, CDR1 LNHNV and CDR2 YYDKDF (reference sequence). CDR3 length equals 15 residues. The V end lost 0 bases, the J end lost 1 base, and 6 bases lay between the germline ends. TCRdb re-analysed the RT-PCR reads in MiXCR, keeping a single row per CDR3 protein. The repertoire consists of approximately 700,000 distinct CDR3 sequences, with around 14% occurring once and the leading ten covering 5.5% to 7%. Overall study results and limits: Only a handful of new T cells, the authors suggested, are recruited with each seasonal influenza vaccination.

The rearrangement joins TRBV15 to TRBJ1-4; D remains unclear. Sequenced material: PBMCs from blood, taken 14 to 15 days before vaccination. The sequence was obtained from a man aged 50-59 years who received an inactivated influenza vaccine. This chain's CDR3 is CATSRDAKTNEKLFF. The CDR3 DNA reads TGTGCCACCAGCAGAGATGCCAAAACTAATGAAAAACTGTTTTTT.